These 26 T cell receptor beta chains were sequenced from one sample in a study of early T cells in non-severe SARS-CoV-2 infection. TCRdb fed the 5' RACE reads into MiXCR, producing one record per CDR3 protein. The sample holds 50,000 to 70,000 distinct CDR3 sequences; over 7.5% are singletons and the top ten take 8.5% to 9%. Sequenced sample: whole blood. These receptors came from an adult who was a healthcare worker with PCR-confirmed SARS-CoV-2 infection or an uninfected control (not recorded which).

In its sample, this clonotype was seen many times. The chain recombines TRBV12-3 or TRBV12-4 with TRBJ1-1; maybe TRBD1 (6 bases). The V end lost 7 bases, the J end lost 8 bases, and 11 bases lay between the germline ends. This CDR3 contains 11 residues. This CDR3 reads CASTTQGEAFF. In DNA form, the CDR3 reads TGTGCCAGCACTACCCAGGGGGAAGCTTTCTTT.

This clonotype was detected ten times or more. The V and J genes are TRBV7-2 and TRBJ2-3; 16 positions match TRBD2. The germline CDR1 and CDR2 sequences are SGHTA and FQGNSA. The CDR3 contains 16 residues. J was trimmed by 7 bases and V by 5 bases; bases with no gene match: 6. CDR3 coding DNA: TGTGCCAGCAGCAAGGGACTAGCGGGAGGGCCTTATACGCAGTATTTT. Protein: CASSKGLAGGPYTQYF.

The rearrangement joins TRBV30 to TRBJ2-5; no definite D call. Trimming removed 2 bases from V and 2 bases from J, with 3 bases in between. The germline V gene encodes CDR1 GTSNPN and CDR2 SVGIG (reference sequence). The CDR3 consists of 11 residues. The CDR3, as DNA: TGTGCCTGGAGTTTTCAAGAGACCCAGTACTTC. Amino acid sequence: CAWSFQETQYF. The full variable domain, completed using reference TRBV30 and TRBJ2-5, is SQTIHQWPATLVQPVGSPLSLECTVEGTSNPNLYWYRQAAGRGLQLLFYSVGIGQISSEVPQNLSASRPQDRQFILSSKKLLLSDSGFYLCAWSFQETQYFGPGTRLLVL.

This clonotype has a count of ten or more. The CDR3 protein is CAISPGQTVWETQYF. CDR3 DNA sequence: TGTGCCATCAGTCCCGGACAGACAGTTTGGGAGACCCAGTACTTC. The J gene is TRBJ2-5, the V gene TRBV10-3, with D perhaps matching TRBD1 (6 bases). This CDR3 has 15 residues. CDR1 and CDR2 (germline): ENHRY, SYGVKD. V dropped 5 bases and J dropped 5 bases, with 18 bases sitting between them.

This clonotype was counted between two and nine times. The rearrangement links TRBV12-3 or TRBV12-4 to TRBJ2-6, with D hard to call. V was pared by 5 bases and J by 1 base, with 6 bases between. This CDR3 is built from 14 residues. CDR3 sequence: CASSAFSGANVLTF. CDR3 coding DNA: TGTGCCAGCAGTGCCTTTTCTGGGGCCAACGTCCTGACTTTC.

This clonotype was seen only a few times. This rearrangement joins TRBV7-8 to TRBJ2-5; no clear D gene. Germline lookup yields CDR1 SGHVS and CDR2 FQNEAQ. Between the trimmed V and J ends, which lost 4 bases and 4 bases, there was a span of 16 bases. CDR3 size: 15 residues. This chain's CDR3 is CASSSGLPEGETQYF. The CDR3, as DNA: TGTGCCAGCAGCTCGGGTCTTCCCGAAGGAGAGACCCAGTACTTC.

This clonotype turned up a few times. This rearrangement joins TRBV20-1 to TRBJ1-5; no reliable D call. Germline CDR1 DFQATT, CDR2 SNEGSKA (reference sequence). Trimming took off 0 bases at V and 5 bases at J, with 11 bases between the two ends. The CDR3 has 14 residues. The CDR3 protein is CSARERIGHQPQHF. The CDR3 DNA is TGCAGTGCTAGAGAGCGGATAGGGCATCAGCCCCAGCATTTT.

Many counts were recorded for this clonotype. This chain uses TRBV4-1 with TRBJ2-3; D not resolved. Trimming left V 0 bases short and J 5 bases short, with 12 bases between. Germline V gene sequence: CDR1 MGHRA, CDR2 YSYEKL. The CDR3 has 15 residues. The CDR3 nucleotides are TGCGCCAGCAGCCAAGATCAGGCCGCCGGAGATACGCAGTATTTT. Residues: CASSQDQAAGDTQYF.

This clonotype occurred many times. The V gene is TRBV12-3 or TRBV12-4, the J gene TRBJ2-3; D gene unclear. V shed 6 bases and J shed 6 bases, with 10 bases lying between them. The CDR3 sequence is 12 residues long. The CDR3 reads CASRALTDTQYF. In DNA form, the CDR3 reads TGTGCCAGCAGGGCCCTGACGGATACGCAGTATTTT.

This clonotype was recorded many times. This chain connects TRBV12-3 or TRBV12-4 to TRBJ2-4; 8 bases line up with TRBD2. The V and J ends lost 7 bases and 0 bases, in that order; junction bases with no gene match: 11. The CDR3 has 17 amino acids. CDR3 in DNA: TGTGCCAGCACCCTATTGACTAGCGAAATAGCCAAAAACATTCAGTACTTC. This sequence encodes CASTLLTSEIAKNIQYF.

This clonotype showed up many times. The chain combines TRBV7-9 with TRBJ1-1; D is ambiguous. The germline gives CDR1 SEHNR, CDR2 FQNEAQ (reference sequence). The CDR3 runs 16 residues. V was cut by 5 bases and J by 5 bases, with 21 bases left in between. The CDR3 DNA reads as TGTGCCAGCAGCCGAGAAAACCAGGTCAGTTCTACTGAAGCTTTCTTT. It specifies CASSRENQVSSTEAFF. The whole variable domain, remainder taken from reference TRBV7-9 and TRBJ1-1, is DTGVSQNPRHKITKRGQNVTFRCDPISEHNRLYWYRQTLGQGPEFLTYFQNEAQLEKSRLLSDRFSAERPKGSFSTLEIQRTEQGDSAMYLCASSRENQVSSTEAFFGQGTRLTVV.

The sample holds many counts of this clonotype. The genes are TRBV20-1 and TRBJ2-2; D is undetermined. The CDR3 is 15 residues long. Deletions cut 3 bases from V and 7 bases from J, with 18 bases between. CDR1 and CDR2 from the germline V gene are DFQATT and SNEGSKA (reference sequence). The CDR3 reads CSASPLRSIGGELFF. As DNA, the CDR3 is TGCAGTGCTAGCCCGCTCCGGAGTATCGGCGGGGAGCTGTTTTTT.

The gene calls are TRBV9 and TRBJ2-2; no definite D call. CDR1 is SGDLS, CDR2 YYNGEE, per germline. The CDR3 is 18 residues long. V lost 1 base and J 2 bases, leaving 18 bases between the germline ends. The CDR3 DNA follows: TGTGCCAGCAGCGTATTAGTTATCGGCCCTCTTAACACCGGGGAGCTGTTTTTT. Protein: CASSVLVIGPLNTGELFF.

The sample holds many counts of this clonotype. The chain has TRBV12-3 or TRBV12-4 and TRBJ2-1; the match to TRBD2 covers 12 bases. The CDR3 is 12 residues long. V lost 6 bases, J lost 12 bases, and 3 bases stayed unmatched. The CDR3 sequence: CASSLAGGVQFF. The CDR3 region has the DNA TGTGCCAGCAGCCTAGCGGGAGGGGTGCAGTTCTTC.

This chain links TRBV20-1 with TRBJ2-7; D unclear. The V and J ends lost 3 bases and 0 bases respectively, with 12 bases between them. This CDR3 spans 14 amino acids. Looked up from germline, CDR1 is DFQATT and CDR2 is SNEGSKA (reference sequence). CDR3 residues: CSASGGLSSYEQYF. CDR3 sequence (DNA): TGCAGTGCTAGCGGCGGTTTAAGCTCCTACGAGCAGTACTTC.

This clonotype was seen ten or more times. The gene calls are TRBV11-2 and TRBJ1-1; D remains unclear. Germline CDR1 reads SGHAT; CDR2 reads FQNNGV. Trimming took 2 bases from V and 11 from J, leaving 12 bases between them. CDR3 length: 12 residues. The CDR3 bases are TGTGCCAGCAGCTTACGCTTGATAGGCGCTTTCTTT. This gives the protein CASSLRLIGAFF. Complete variable domain (other parts from reference TRBV11-2 and TRBJ1-1): EAGVAQSPRYKIIEKRQSVAFWCNPISGHATLYWYQQILGQGPKLLIQFQNNGVVDDSQLPKDRFSAERLKGVDSTLKIQPAKLEDSAVYLCASSLRLIGAFFGQGTRLTVV.

In its sample, this clonotype was seen many times. The chain is built from TRBV4-2 and TRBJ1-1; 7 bases fit TRBD1. CDR3 size: 16 residues. V lost 3 bases, J lost 2 bases, and 9 bases stayed unmatched. Per germline, CDR1 LGHNA and CDR2 YNFKEQ. The CDR3 sequence: CASSQGPGTANTEAFF. The CDR3 region has the DNA TGTGCCAGCAGCCAGGGGCCCGGGACAGCTAACACTGAAGCTTTCTTT.

Ten or more counts support this clonotype. The rearrangement links TRBV7-9 to TRBJ2-5, with 7 bases lining up with TRBD2. Germline CDR1 SEHNR, CDR2 FQNEAQ (reference sequence). The CDR3 consists of 16 residues. Trimming at V came to 1 base and at J to 3 bases, leaving 8 bases not matched to a gene. CDR3 region: CASSLELASGKETQYF. The CDR3, as DNA: TGTGCCAGCAGCTTAGAACTGGCTAGCGGAAAAGAGACCCAGTACTTC.

The sample holds many counts of this clonotype. The DNA for the CDR3 is TGTGCCACCAGCAGGGACTTCACCGGGGAGCTGTTTTTT. Amino acid sequence: CATSRDFTGELFF. The gene calls are TRBV15 and TRBJ2-2; D may be TRBD2 (5 bases). The CDR3 spans 13 residues. The V gene lost 3 bases and the J gene lost 4 bases, with 6 bases spanning the gap. Per germline, CDR1 LNHNV and CDR2 YYDKDF (reference sequence). Combining the CDR3 with reference TRBV15 and TRBJ2-2 gives the whole variable domain DAMVIQNPRYQVTQFGKPVTLSCSQTLNHNVMYWYQQKSSQAPKLLFHYYDKDFNNEADTPDNFQSRRPNTSFCFLDIRSPGLGDTAMYLCATSRDFTGELFFGEGSRLTVL.

This clonotype was counted at least ten times. This chain connects TRBV5-5 to TRBJ2-3; possible D gene TRBD2, 5 bases. The V gene's germline CDR1 is SGHKS and CDR2 YYEKEE (reference sequence). The CDR3 length is 14 residues. Trimming took off 4 bases at V and 2 bases at J, with 11 bases between the two ends. The CDR3 spells CASSLAPNTDTQYF. As DNA, the CDR3 is TGTGCCAGCAGCCTAGCCCCCAACACAGATACGCAGTATTTT.

This clonotype was detected only a few times. The chain carries TRBV20-1 and TRBJ1-2; 7 nucleotides agree with TRBD1. V lost 2 bases to trimming and J lost 2 bases; unmatched junction nucleotides: 5. The CDR3 has 14 amino acids. CDR1 is DFQATT, CDR2 SNEGSKA, per germline (reference sequence). The CDR3 reads CSARKQGTNYGYTF. In DNA, the CDR3 is TGCAGTGCTAGAAAACAGGGGACGAACTATGGCTACACCTTC.

This clonotype was detected many times. This chain's CDR3 is CAIKGTPLNTEAFF. The CDR3 DNA reads TGTGCCATCAAAGGCACTCCTTTGAACACTGAAGCTTTCTTT. This chain links TRBV10-3 with TRBJ1-1; no reliable D call. Trimming removed 7 bases from V and 0 bases from J, with 12 bases in between. CDR1 and CDR2 from the germline V gene are ENHRY and SYGVKD. There are 14 residues in the CDR3.

This clonotype was counted only a few times. The genes are TRBV7-3 and TRBJ2-7, with 11 bases aligning to TRBD1. Germline lookup yields CDR1 SGHTA and CDR2 FQGTGA. The V segment lost 4 bases and the J segment 0 bases; nucleotides outside the gene matches: 2. The CDR3 spans 15 residues. Here the CDR3 DNA reads TGTGCCAGCAGCTGGGGACAGGGGGACTCCTACGAGCAGTACTTC. This gives the protein CASSWGQGDSYEQYF.

This clonotype was seen many times. The rearrangement uses TRBV29-1 and TRBJ2-1, with D possibly called TRBD1 or TRBD2 (5 bases each). Germline V lookup: CDR1 SQVTM, CDR2 ANQGSEA. This CDR3 comprises 13 residues. V lost 4 bases, J lost 6 bases, and 13 bases lay in between. The CDR3 coding sequence is TGCAGCGTTGGAGAGGGGAGCATCAATGAGCAGTTCTTC. Encoded protein: CSVGEGSINEQFF.

This clonotype was counted only a few times. V is TRBV7-3 and J is TRBJ1-1; D is unresolved. Germline V gene sequence: CDR1 SGHTA, CDR2 FQGTGA. The V and J ends lost 2 bases and 4 bases respectively, with 8 bases between them. This CDR3 is 13 amino acids long. This chain's CDR3 is CASSLATTTEAFF. CDR3 nucleotides: TGTGCCAGCAGCTTAGCGACAACCACTGAAGCTTTCTTT.

This clonotype showed up just a few times. The genes are TRBV7-8 and TRBJ2-7; perhaps TRBD1 as D (5 bases). The CDR3 spans 15 residues. V lost 5 bases, J lost 0 bases, and 14 bases lay in between. Germline V CDR1 and CDR2: SGHVS, FQNEAQ. The CDR3 nucleotides read TGTGCCAGCAGCCCGAGGACATCGAGCTCCTACGAGCAGTACTTC. Translated, it gives CASSPRTSSSYEQYF.